This T cell receptor (beta chain) is from a study of shared clonotypes between healthy human individuals. Study details: There were three CD4 naive, three CD4 memory, two CD8 naive and one CD8 memory plates per donor.

Naivety among CD8 cells was defined by CD45RO negativity and positive CCR7 selection, thereby excluding terminally differentiated effector memory CD45RA+ cells. The study's findings and limits: Rarefaction revealed incomplete sorted-subset sequencing despite large depth.

TCRdb keeps only in-frame clones here, not all; method: immunoSEQ multiplex PCR. The sample records 1.5 million to 2.5 million clones, roughly 94% being singletons. Regarding this clone: As yet, its antigen is unknown.

This TCR came from a man aged 18 to 29 in good health. The specimen was naive CD8+ T cells sorted from blood.

CDR3 amino acids: CASSESYRIRGGDSQETQYF. The CDR3 region has the DNA TGCGCCAGCAGTGAGTCCTATAGGATTAGGGGGGGGGATTCCCAAGAGACCCAGTACTTC. This chain links TRBV10-1 with TRBJ2-5; D perhaps matches TRBD2 (7 bases). The CDR3 sequence is 20 residues long. Germline assignment: CDR1 WNHNN and CDR2 SYGVQD (reference sequence). V lost 0 bases and J 1 base, leaving 24 bases between the germline ends.